The clone carrying this T cell receptor beta chain was observed once. The data were taken from a study of blood T cell repertoires in COVID-19. As for the study in general: There were acute and convalescent COVID-19 samples, and they came from the United States, Italy and Spain. From T cells, B-cell-depleted T cells, or PBMCs came the material, which was cDNA or gDNA.

In the authors' workflow: Reference gene primer amplification yielded estimated nucleated cell counts. The protocol was immunoSEQ multiplex PCR, while the TCRdb copy is restricted to in-frame clones and leaves out a portion. That table gives V, J and clone size, and the DNA gave D and trimming. Here the sample spans roughly 170,000 clones, around 79% being singletons. V dropped 2 bases and J dropped 8 bases, with 10 bases sitting between them. The germline gives CDR1 LGHDT, CDR2 YNNKEL (reference sequence). This CDR3 has 13 amino acids. Sequencing was performed on peripheral blood. The sequence derives from a woman aged 70 to 79 with acute or convalescent COVID-19. This sequence joins TRBV3-1 (or the pseudogene TRBV3-2) and TRBJ2-1; tentative D call: TRBD2 (7 bases). The CDR3 DNA reads as TGTGCCAGCAGCCAACTAGGGGGGGATGAGCAGTTCTTC. This sequence encodes CASSQLGGDEQFF.